These T cell receptor beta chains were read from a single sample in a study of PD-L1 blockade in urothelial cancer. TCRdb keeps only in-frame clones here, not all; method: immunoSEQ multiplex PCR. The sample holds 85,000 to 95,000 clones, around 87% seen once. The material sequenced was PBMCs, taken around atezolizumab (anti-PD-L1) treatment. The receptors originated from a man between 60 and 70 years old with urothelial cancer. The CDR3 runs from the conserved cysteine through the conserved F or W. D genes are given only for firm matches. Only some rows state a clone size, as once, few, many or a class for expanded clones.

clone_size: .
v_call: TRBV5-1
d_call: .
j_call: TRBJ1-4
cdr3_nt: TGCGCCAGCACTCTCGGGGGTCAAGCTCCATATGAAAAACTGTTTTTT
cdr3_aa: CASTLGGQAPYEKLFF

clone_size: .
v_call: TRBV19
d_call: TRBD1
j_call: TRBJ2-7
cdr3_nt: TGTGCCAGTAGTATGGTCGGCGGATCCGGGACAGGAGGTTCGGGGGCCTACGAGCAGTACTTC
cdr3_aa: CASSMVGGSGTGGSGAYEQYF

clone_size: few
v_call: TRBV5-1
d_call: TRBD1
j_call: TRBJ1-5
cdr3_nt: TGCGCCAGCAGCTTGGTAGGGGGCGGTGATCAGCCCCAGCATTTT
cdr3_aa: CASSLVGGGDQPQHF

clone_size: .
v_call: TRBV4-2
d_call: TRBD1
j_call: TRBJ2-2
cdr3_nt: TGTGCCAGCAGCCAAGATCTCAACCCAGAGACAGGGACCACGAACACCGGGGAGCTGTTTTTT
cdr3_aa: CASSQDLNPETGTTNTGELFF

clone_size: .
v_call: TRBV5-1
d_call: TRBD2
j_call: TRBJ2-1
cdr3_nt: TGCGCCAGCAGACGAGCGGGGGGGTACAATGAGCAGTTCTTC
cdr3_aa: CASRRAGGYNEQFF

clone_size: .
v_call: TRBV7-8
d_call: .
j_call: TRBJ2-7
cdr3_nt: TGTGCCAGCAGCGCTACCTACGAGCAGTACTTC
cdr3_aa: CASSATYEQYF

clone_size: .
v_call: TRBV7-3
d_call: .
j_call: TRBJ1-1
cdr3_nt: TGTGCCAGCAGCTCGCAGGGGAACACTGAAGCTTTCTTT
cdr3_aa: CASSSQGNTEAFF

clone_size: .
v_call: TRBV5-1
d_call: TRBD2
j_call: TRBJ2-3
cdr3_nt: TGCGCCAGCAGCTCCAGCGGGGGTAGCACAGATACGCAGTATTTT
cdr3_aa: CASSSSGGSTDTQYF

clone_size: .
v_call: TRBV28
d_call: TRBD2
j_call: TRBJ2-7
cdr3_nt: TGTGCCAGCAGTTCCCCTAGCGGGATTCGGTACGAGCAGTACTTC
cdr3_aa: CASSSPSGIRYEQYF

clone_size: .
v_call: TRBV7-2
d_call: .
j_call: TRBJ2-1
cdr3_nt: TGTGCCAGCAGCTTGACGGGGGGCCTCTACAATGAGCAGTTCTTC
cdr3_aa: CASSLTGGLYNEQFF

clone_size: .
v_call: TRBV4-2
d_call: .
j_call: TRBJ2-2
cdr3_nt: TGTGCCAGCAGCCAATCAAGGTCGGGAACCGGGGAGCTGTTTTTT
cdr3_aa: CASSQSRSGTGELFF

clone_size: .
v_call: TRBV15
d_call: .
j_call: TRBJ1-2
cdr3_nt: TGTGCCACCAGCAGGAGGGATTTCAATGGCTACACCTTC
cdr3_aa: CATSRRDFNGYTF

clone_size: .
v_call: TRBV9
d_call: TRBD2
j_call: TRBJ2-2
cdr3_nt: TGTGCCAGCAGCGTAGATGGCGGGGGGGCGACCACCGGGGAGCTGTTTTTT
cdr3_aa: CASSVDGGGATTGELFF

clone_size: .
v_call: TRBV21-1
d_call: .
j_call: TRBJ2-7
cdr3_nt: TGTGCCAGCAGCAAAGGTGGGACAGGGGTAGGGGGCTCCCTCTACGAGCAGTACTTC
cdr3_aa: CASSKGGTGVGGSLYEQYF

clone_size: .
v_call: TRBV5-1
d_call: .
j_call: TRBJ2-3
cdr3_nt: TGCGCCAGCAGACGGGTGACCACAGATACGCAGTATTTT
cdr3_aa: CASRRVTTDTQYF

clone_size: .
v_call: TRBV7-6
d_call: TRBD2
j_call: TRBJ2-7
cdr3_nt: TGTGCCAGCAGCTTAGGGCGGGGGGGCCCCTACGAGCAGTACTTC
cdr3_aa: CASSLGRGGPYEQYF

clone_size: .
v_call: TRBV5-1
d_call: .
j_call: TRBJ1-2
cdr3_nt: TGCGCCAGCAGCTTAACAGTGAGTGCTAACTATGGCTACACCTTC
cdr3_aa: CASSLTVSANYGYTF